This entry lists 13 T cell receptor beta chains sequenced from one sample in a study of breast tumors, draining lymph nodes, adjacent tissues (dated by TCRdb to about 2016). Library prep was done by multiplex PCR. The sequencing machine was an Illumina HiSeq 2000. TCRdb reanalyzed the raw reads on its own, using fastp at Q25 for trimming and MiXCR for clone calling, and kept in-frame beta chains. When rows share a CDR3 protein, they turn into one entry using the most common DNA and genes. The sample table shows some 120,000 distinct CDR3 sequences, and 21% are seen once. The ten top clones hold about 2% of the sample. Lymph node samples came from the axillary draining lymph nodes of breast cancer patients. The sequenced sample was axillary lymph node tissue. The receptors derive from a female donor with breast cancer. Some clones in this sample may be carry-over from other donors' samples.

This clonotype appeared many times. The chain is built from TRBV2 and TRBJ2-5; TRBD1 agrees at 8 bases. Germline values: CDR1 SNHLY, CDR2 FYNNEI. CDR3 length equals 16 residues. Trimming took 5 bases from V and 3 from J; bases not matched to a gene: 11. The CDR3 bases are TGTGCCAGCAGTCCACCGATCAGGGGGCGCGAAGAGACCCAGTACTTC. It encodes CASSPPIRGREETQYF.

This clonotype showed up many times. V and J are TRBV2 and TRBJ1-5; 7 positions agree with TRBD1. V was pared by 5 bases and J by 9 bases, with 7 bases of the junction left unmatched. The CDR3 spans 13 residues. Looked up from germline, CDR1 is SNHLY and CDR2 is FYNNEI. The CDR3 bases are TGTGCCAGCAGTCGACAGGGCTATTCGCCCCAGCATTTT. This sequence encodes CASSRQGYSPQHF.

This clonotype was recorded many times. The gene calls are TRBV27 and TRBJ2-7; D might be TRBD2 (6 bases). V was cut by 6 bases and J by 1 base, with 13 bases left in between. The CDR3 spans 14 residues. Per the germline V gene, CDR1 is MNHEY and CDR2 is SMNVEV (reference sequence). The CDR3 region is CASSRGGHSYEQYF. Here the CDR3 DNA reads TGTGCCAGCAGCCGGGGAGGCCATTCCTACGAGCAGTACTTC.

The rearrangement joins TRBV18 to TRBJ2-2; D is undetermined. The V and J ends lost 2 bases and 4 bases respectively, with 26 bases between them. CDR1 and CDR2 from the germline V gene are KGHSH and LQKENI. The CDR3 is 20 amino acids. The CDR3 nucleotides are TGTGCCAGCTCACCAACGTATAGTGCTGGGTTTCTTCGAGGCACCGGGGAGCTGTTTTTT. Residues: CASSPTYSAGFLRGTGELFF. Supplemented by reference TRBV18 and TRBJ2-2, the full variable domain reads NAGVMQNPRHLVRRRGQEARLRCSPMKGHSHVYWYRQLPEEGLKFMVYLQKENIIDESGMPKERFSAEFPKEGPSILRIQQVVRGDSAAYFCASSPTYSAGFLRGTGELFFGEGSRLTVL.

This clonotype has at least ten counts. J is TRBJ1-5 and V is TRBV7-9, with 7 bases fitting TRBD1. The CDR3 loop spans 12 amino acids. Germline lookup yields CDR1 SEHNR and CDR2 FQNEAQ (reference sequence). V was pared by 5 bases and J by 6 bases, with 1 base of the junction left unmatched. The CDR3 bases are TGTGCCAGCAGCAACAGGGGTCAGCCCCAGCATTTT. It is translated as CASSNRGQPQHF.

Details on this clonotype: This may be a read error: a much more frequent sequence differs by one nucleotide. The chain uses TRBV7-4 and TRBJ2-3; D perhaps matches TRBD1 (5 bases). The J call is uncertain, as TRBJ1-5 better fits the DNA end. The CDR3 is 13 amino acids. Germline CDR1 and CDR2: SGHVT and SQSDAQ. The CDR3 nucleotides are TGTGCCACCATAGCGGGGCGCACAGATACGCAGCATTTT. Its translation is CATIAGRTDTQHF.

The table lists this clonotype with many counts. The chain carries TRBV12-3 or TRBV12-4 and TRBJ2-1; the D call may be TRBD1 or TRBD2 (5 bases each). This CDR3 is built from 16 residues. V shed 6 bases and J shed 1 base, with 16 bases lying between them. The CDR3 loop is CASSSSGTASYNEQFF. CDR3 sequence (DNA): TGTGCCAGCAGCTCCTCCGGGACGGCATCCTACAATGAGCAGTTCTTC.

To note about this clonotype: Being one base from a much bigger clone, this may be a read error. The conserved phenylalanine or tryptophan normally closing the CDR3 is absent here, so this likely arose from a read error. The chain has TRBV11-2 and TRBJ2-7, with D tentatively TRBD1 (6 bases). This CDR3 contains 15 residues. CDR1 and CDR2 (germline): SGHAT, FQNNGV. V was trimmed by 5 bases and J by 3 bases, leaving 17 bases between them. The CDR3 nucleotides are TGTGCCAGCAGCATGCCACAGGGAAGGGTCTACGAGCAGTACCTC. Amino acids: CASSMPQGRVYEQYL.

There are many counts of this clonotype. V usage is TRBV10-3 and J usage is TRBJ1-5; D is possibly TRBD1 (6 bases). CDR3 length equals 15 residues. The V end was cut by 3 bases, the J end by 2 bases, with 11 bases between. CDR1 is ENHRY and CDR2 is SYGVKD in the germline V gene. The CDR3 is CAISEQGFGNQPQHF. The CDR3 DNA follows: TGTGCCATCAGTGAACAGGGATTTGGCAATCAGCCCCAGCATTTT.

This clonotype was counted at least ten times. The genes are TRBV20-1 and TRBJ1-4, with D maybe TRBD1 (5 bases). This CDR3 is built from 16 residues. Germline-derived CDR1 and CDR2 are DFQATT and SNEGSKA (reference sequence). Between the trimmed V and J ends, which lost 5 bases and 6 bases, there was a span of 22 bases. CDR3 loop: CSARAGDGEVDEKLFF. The CDR3 DNA sequence: TGCAGTGCTCGCGCGGGGGATGGGGAGGTGGATGAAAAACTGTTTTTT.

Ten or more counts support this clonotype. V gene TRBV20-1 combines with J gene TRBJ2-7, with TRBD1 identical over 9 bases. The CDR3 has 13 residues. J lost 2 bases, V lost 6 bases, and 5 bases had no gene match. Germline V gene sequence: CDR1 DFQATT, CDR2 SNEGSKA (reference sequence). This chain's CDR3 is CSAWDRATYEQYF. The DNA for the CDR3 is TGCAGTGCCTGGGACAGGGCAACCTACGAGCAGTACTTC.

This clonotype has at least ten counts. The chain couples TRBV2 to TRBJ2-5; TRBD2 aligns across 8 bases. J was trimmed by 5 bases and V by 5 bases; bases with no gene match: 13. This CDR3 spans 16 amino acids. Germline V gene data show CDR1 as SNHLY and CDR2 as FYNNEI. Here the CDR3 reads CASSYLAFSGGETQYF. CDR3 DNA: TGTGCCAGCAGTTACCTAGCGTTCTCGGGAGGGGAGACCCAGTACTTC.

The V call is TRBV28, the J call TRBJ2-3; TRBD2 matches 9 bases. The germline CDR1 and CDR2 sequences are MDHEN and SYDVKM. V was clipped by 1 base and J by 0 bases; unmatched bases: 8. The CDR3 spans 18 residues. CDR3 amino acids: CASSLLFGGGASTDTQYF. CDR3 nucleotide sequence: TGTGCCAGCAGTTTATTGTTCGGCGGGGGGGCTAGCACAGATACGCAGTATTTT.